One sample yielded the 5 T cell receptor beta chains listed below, sequenced in a study of siplizumab effects on memory and regulatory T cells. Libraries were prepared by immunoSEQ multiplex PCR; TCRdb keeps only in-frame clonotypes and omits some of them. The table records approximately 97,000 clones, roughly 90% of them present only once. Input material: CD4+ T cells sorted from blood. These TCRs come from a human donor in good health.

The chain recombines TRBV30 with TRBJ2-7; D may be TRBD2 (6 bases). The CDR3 length is 13 residues. Looked up from germline, CDR1 is GTSNPN and CDR2 is SVGIG (reference sequence). V was shortened by 5 bases and J by 4 bases, with 15 bases between the two germline ends. In DNA form, the CDR3 reads TGTGCCTGGGATGTACAGGCGGGGTACGAGCAGTACTTC. Its translation: CAWDVQAGYEQYF. The full variable domain, with the rest looked up from reference TRBV30 and TRBJ2-7, is SQTIHQWPATLVQPVGSPLSLECTVEGTSNPNLYWYRQAAGRGLQLLFYSVGIGQISSEVPQNLSASRPQDRQFILSSKKLLLSDSGFYLCAWDVQAGYEQYFGPGTRLTVT.

The rearrangement links TRBV4-2 to TRBJ1-3; D not certain. Trimming pared 0 bases from V and 4 bases from J, leaving 16 bases between. The CDR3 has 17 amino acids. Germline V gene lookup returns CDR1 LGHNA and CDR2 YNFKEQ. CDR3 sequence: CASSQDRWVTGGNTIYF. Written as DNA, the CDR3 is TGTGCCAGCAGCCAAGATCGATGGGTCACGGGAGGAAACACCATATATTTT.

CDR3 in amino acids: CASSLDRARPGLAGTYEQYF. The CDR3 nucleotides read TGCGCCAGCAGCTTGGACCGAGCCCGCCCTGGACTAGCGGGGACCTACGAGCAGTACTTC. The gene calls are TRBV5-1 and TRBJ2-7, with 12 bases fitting TRBD2. Trimming cost V 0 bases and J 2 bases; bases outside gene matches: 15. Germline loops: CDR1 SGHRS, CDR2 YFSETQ. There are 20 residues in the CDR3.

This chain uses TRBV5-1 with TRBJ1-3; 8 bases agree with TRBD1. Per germline, CDR1 SGHRS and CDR2 YFSETQ. The CDR3 is 14 amino acids. The junction had 8 bases not matched to a gene; V was cut back by 4 bases and J by 8 bases. CDR3: CASSTGQGGDTIYF. The CDR3 DNA sequence: TGCGCCAGCAGCACAGGACAGGGTGGGGACACCATATATTTT.

The V and J genes are TRBV28 and TRBJ1-3; D perhaps matches TRBD1 (5 bases). CDR3 size: 16 residues. In germline, CDR1 is MDHEN, CDR2 SYDVKM. V dropped 3 bases and J dropped 0 bases, with 12 bases sitting between them. The CDR3 reads CASSLKGTNSGNTIYF. CDR3 DNA: TGTGCCAGCAGTTTGAAGGGGACGAACTCTGGAAACACCATATATTTT.